The rows below give T cell receptor beta chains drawn from one sample of a study of blood T cell repertoires in COVID-19. Clones were read by immunoSEQ multiplex PCR, and TCRdb kept only the in-frame ones, dropping some. This sample has 140,000 or so clones, with approximately 84% found just once. The specimen sequenced was peripheral blood. These receptors were obtained from a human donor in a cohort sampled during active COVID-19. Both conserved end residues are part of each CDR3. A D gene is named only where the DNA matches it firmly.

>TRBV10-3|TRBD1|TRBJ2-3
CATNRQGATDTQYF
TGTGCCACCAACCGACAGGGGGCTACAGATACGCAGTATTTT
>TRBV12-5|NA|TRBJ2-7
CASGSRSGTPTYEQYF
TGTGCTAGTGGTTCACGATCCGGGACACCCACCTACGAGCAGTACTTC
>TRBV3-1/TRBV3-2|TRBD1|TRBJ1-2
CASSHLQGAAYGYTF
TGTGCCAGCAGCCACCTACAGGGGGCGGCCTATGGCTACACCTTC
>TRBV7-9|NA|TRBJ1-2
CASSLGPARDYTF
TGTGCCAGCAGCTTAGGCCCCGCGCGGGACTACACCTTC
>TRBV24-1|TRBD1|TRBJ1-2
CATSDAGTGGTLGGYTF
TGTGCCACCAGTGACGCCGGGACAGGGGGAACTCTAGGTGGCTACACCTTC
>TRBV7-2|NA|TRBJ2-2
CASSAPGATGELFF
TGTGCCAGCAGCGCGCCAGGGGCCACCGGGGAGCTGTTTTTT
>TRBV7-9|NA|TRBJ1-2
CASSLDKRDLYGYTF
TGTGCCAGCAGCTTGGACAAGCGGGATCTATATGGCTACACCTTC
>TRBV5-1|TRBD1|TRBJ2-5
CASSSDGTGVQETQYF
TGCGCCAGCAGCTCTGACGGGACAGGGGTCCAAGAGACCCAGTACTTC
>TRBV7-6|TRBD1|TRBJ1-2
CASSLTGAHYGYTF
TGTGCCAGCAGCCTAACAGGGGCGCACTATGGCTACACCTTC
>TRBV3-1/TRBV3-2|NA|TRBJ1-1
CASSQEGRAEAFF
TGTGCCAGCAGCCAAGAAGGGAGGGCTGAAGCTTTCTTT
>TRBV5-6|NA|TRBJ1-1
CASSRLGLTGNTEAFF
TGTGCCAGCAGCCGATTGGGACTTACGGGGAACACTGAAGCTTTCTTT
>TRBV29-1|TRBD2|TRBJ2-3
CSAVTSGSDTQYF
TGCAGCGCTGTGACTAGCGGATCAGATACGCAGTATTTT
>TRBV6-4|TRBD2|TRBJ2-2
CASRLAVNTGELFF
TGTGCCAGCAGGCTAGCGGTCAACACCGGGGAGCTGTTTTTT
>TRBV5-8|TRBD2|TRBJ2-7
CASSLGRGGSYEQYF
TGTGCCAGCAGCCTCGGACGGGGGGGGTCCTACGAGCAGTACTTC
>TRBV6-5|NA|TRBJ2-5
CASTPHGWGQETQYF
TGTGCCAGCACCCCCCACGGTTGGGGGCAAGAGACCCAATACTTC
>TRBV19|NA|TRBJ1-1
CASSIGLRNAEAFF
TGTGCCAGTAGTATCGGACTTCGAAACGCTGAAGCTTTCTTT